These 4 T cell receptor beta chains originate from one sample sequenced in a study of blood T cell repertoires in COVID-19. TCRdb's table, derived via immunoSEQ multiplex PCR, lists solely in-frame clones and lacks some. The sample carries around 26,000 clones, roughly 80% recorded once. The sequencing sample was made of peripheral blood. Every receptor here comes from a man aged 70 or older with acute or convalescent COVID-19.

This sequence joins TRBV5-1 and TRBJ1-3; D may be TRBD1 (5 bases). This CDR3 is 16 amino acids long. Germline loops: CDR1 SGHRS, CDR2 YFSETQ. The ends were cut back, 3 bases at V and 6 bases at J, with 19 bases in the middle. The CDR3 sequence is CASSSADTRIANTIYF. The CDR3, as DNA: TGCGCCAGCAGCTCCGCGGACACCAGGATCGCAAACACCATATATTTT.

The chain combines TRBV28 with TRBJ2-7; 8 bases are a match to TRBD2. The CDR3 consists of 12 residues. The germline gives CDR1 MDHEN, CDR2 SYDVKM. The V gene end was trimmed by 5 bases and the J gene end by 6 bases; junction bases not matched to a gene: 3. CDR3 nucleotides: TGTGCCAGCAGTAAGCGGGGGCTCGAGCAGTACTTC. This codes for CASSKRGLEQYF.

J is TRBJ2-5 and V is TRBV7-3; 7 nucleotides agree with TRBD2. Germline CDR1 and CDR2: SGHTA and FQGTGA. The CDR3 is 15 amino acids. V gave up 1 base and J gave up 5 bases; unmatched junction bases: 7. CDR3 amino acids: CASSLKGREGETQYF. In DNA form, the CDR3 reads TGTGCCAGCAGCTTAAAGGGCAGGGAGGGGGAGACCCAGTACTTC.

The gene calls are TRBV30 and TRBJ1-2; D is perhaps TRBD1 (6 bases). The germline gives CDR1 GTSNPN, CDR2 SVGIG (reference sequence). The CDR3 contains 13 residues. V gave up 6 bases and J gave up 7 bases, with 18 bases separating them. DNA of the CDR3: TGTGCCTGTAATAGGGACACATCTCCTGGCTACACCTTC. The encoded protein is CACNRDTSPGYTF.